The T cell receptor beta chain under discussion was sequenced for a study of blood T cell repertoires in COVID-19. Authors' analysis steps: For nucleated cells, counts were estimated from reference gene primer amplification. Repertoires were generated with immunoSEQ multiplex PCR, while TCRdb's copy carries only in-frame clones and drops some. For V, J and clone size, that table is used; D and trimming come from the DNA. The table includes fewer than 65,000 clones, approximately 90% detected once. The CDR3 has 16 amino acids. With 3 bases clipped from V and 2 bases from J, the junction kept 8 bases outside the gene matches. Germline lookup yields CDR1 LNHDA and CDR2 SQIVND (reference sequence).

The chain has TRBV19 and TRBJ2-3, with 7 positions matching TRBD1. What was sequenced was peripheral blood. The TCR was taken from a man aged 45-65 years with acute or convalescent COVID-19. CDR3 residues: CASSMTGTVATDTQYF. The CDR3 DNA reads as TGTGCCAGTAGTATGACCGGGACAGTGGCCACAGATACGCAGTATTTT.